This TCR beta chain was captured in a study of blood T cell repertoires in COVID-19. The assay was immunoSEQ multiplex PCR, and TCRdb's table has in-frame clones only and misses some. The table has some 170,000 clones, 70% to 90% seen once; the top ten hold around 6%. This clone occurred many times. The CDR3 is made up of 15 amino acids. V lost 6 bases, J lost 3 bases, and 6 bases stayed unmatched. The germline V gene encodes CDR1 SGHAT and CDR2 FQNNGV. The sample consisted of PBMCs or T cells enriched from blood (not recorded which). This chain uses TRBV11-2 with TRBJ2-2, with TRBD2 matching 8 bases. The receptor was derived from a man aged 35 to 55 who had recovered from COVID-19. DNA of the CDR3: TGTGCCAGCAGTTCCGGGGGGGGCCACACCGGGGAGCTGTTTTTT. Protein: CASSSGGGHTGELFF.